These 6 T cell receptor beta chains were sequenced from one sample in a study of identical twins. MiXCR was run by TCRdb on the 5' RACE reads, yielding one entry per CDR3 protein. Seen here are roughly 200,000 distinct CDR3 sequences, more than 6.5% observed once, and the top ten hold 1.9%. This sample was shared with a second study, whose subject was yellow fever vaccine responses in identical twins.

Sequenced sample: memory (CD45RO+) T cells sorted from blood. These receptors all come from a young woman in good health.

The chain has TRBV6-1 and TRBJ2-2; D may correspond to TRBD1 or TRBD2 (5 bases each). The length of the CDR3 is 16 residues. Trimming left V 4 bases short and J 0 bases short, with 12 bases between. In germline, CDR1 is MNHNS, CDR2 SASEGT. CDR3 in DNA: TGTGCCAGCAGTGTAACCGGGACCGCGAACACCGGGGAGCTGTTTTTT. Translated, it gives CASSVTGTANTGELFF.

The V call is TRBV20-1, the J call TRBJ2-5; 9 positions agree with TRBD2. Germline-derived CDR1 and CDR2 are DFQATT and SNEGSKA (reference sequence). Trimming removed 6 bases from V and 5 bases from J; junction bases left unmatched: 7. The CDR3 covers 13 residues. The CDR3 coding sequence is TGCAGTGCGACCCTAGCGGGGAGGGAGACCCAGTACTTC. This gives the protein CSATLAGRETQYF.

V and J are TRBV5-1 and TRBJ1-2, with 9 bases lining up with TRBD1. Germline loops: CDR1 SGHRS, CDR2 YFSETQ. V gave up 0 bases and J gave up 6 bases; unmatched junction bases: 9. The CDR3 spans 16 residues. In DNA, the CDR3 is TGCGCCAGCAGCTTGGCCGTTGACACAGGGGGCAATGGCTACACCTTC. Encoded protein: CASSLAVDTGGNGYTF.

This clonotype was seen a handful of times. DNA for the CDR3: TGTGCCAGCAGCCAGTACCGGGACAGAAGCACCGGGGAGCTGTTTTTT. Protein product: CASSQYRDRSTGELFF. The chain uses TRBV4-2 and TRBJ2-2; 7 nucleotides agree with TRBD1. The J segment lost 4 bases and the V segment lost 3 bases, leaving 8 bases of the junction unmatched. The CDR3 runs 16 residues. Germline CDR1 LGHNA, CDR2 YNFKEQ.

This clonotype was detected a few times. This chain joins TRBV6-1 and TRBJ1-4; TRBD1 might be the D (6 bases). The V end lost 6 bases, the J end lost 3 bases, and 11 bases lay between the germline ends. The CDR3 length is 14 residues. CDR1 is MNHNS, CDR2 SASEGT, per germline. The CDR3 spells CASRKGGPNEKLFF. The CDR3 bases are TGTGCCAGCAGAAAAGGGGGTCCTAATGAAAAACTGTTTTTT.

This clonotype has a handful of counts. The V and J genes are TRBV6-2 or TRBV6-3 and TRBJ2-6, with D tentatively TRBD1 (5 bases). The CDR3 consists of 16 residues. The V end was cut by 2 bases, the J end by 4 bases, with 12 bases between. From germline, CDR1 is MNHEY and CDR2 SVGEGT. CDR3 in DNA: TGTGCCAGCAGTTACGGCAGGGCCACCGGGGCCAACGTCCTGACTTTC. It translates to CASSYGRATGANVLTF.